The 2 T cell receptor beta chains presented below share a single source sample, sequenced in a study of blood T cell repertoires in COVID-19. Method: immunoSEQ multiplex PCR; TCRdb's copy keeps in-frame clones and lacks some. The table has some 340,000 clones, about 90% seen once. Specimen: PBMCs or T cells enriched from blood (not recorded which). The receptors here all came from a woman in her twenties or thirties who had recovered from COVID-19.

The J gene is TRBJ2-5, the V gene TRBV2; TRBD2 matches 7 bases. The germline V gene encodes CDR1 SNHLY and CDR2 FYNNEI. V shed 5 bases, J shed 3 bases, and the junction held 9 bases outside the gene matches. The CDR3 is 15 amino acids. CDR3 in amino acids: CASSRAGLEKETQYF. DNA for the CDR3: TGTGCCAGCAGTCGAGCCGGACTAGAAAAAGAGACCCAGTACTTC.

The V and J genes are TRBV12-3 or TRBV12-4 and TRBJ2-7; D is unresolved. V lost 5 bases, J lost 6 bases, and 8 bases lay in between. CDR3 size: 11 residues. CDR3 sequence: CASSPNVEQYF. Here the CDR3 DNA reads TGTGCCAGCAGTCCTAATGTCGAGCAGTACTTC.